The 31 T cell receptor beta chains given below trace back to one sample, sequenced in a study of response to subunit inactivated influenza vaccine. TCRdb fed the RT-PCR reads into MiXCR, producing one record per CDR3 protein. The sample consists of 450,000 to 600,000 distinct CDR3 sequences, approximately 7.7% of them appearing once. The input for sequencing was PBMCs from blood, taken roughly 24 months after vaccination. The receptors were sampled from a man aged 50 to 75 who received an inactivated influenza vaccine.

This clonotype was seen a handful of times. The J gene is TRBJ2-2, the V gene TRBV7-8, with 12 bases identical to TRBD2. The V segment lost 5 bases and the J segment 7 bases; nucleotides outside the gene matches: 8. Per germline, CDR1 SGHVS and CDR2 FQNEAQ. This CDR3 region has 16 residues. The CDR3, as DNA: TGTGCCAGCAGCAACGGACTAGCGGGATATGTCGGGGAGCTGTTTTTT. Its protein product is CASSNGLAGYVGELFF.

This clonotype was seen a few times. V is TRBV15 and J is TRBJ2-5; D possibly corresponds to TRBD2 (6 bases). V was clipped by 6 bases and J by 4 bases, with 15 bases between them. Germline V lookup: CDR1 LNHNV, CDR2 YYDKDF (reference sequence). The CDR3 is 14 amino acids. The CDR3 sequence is CATRETSRLETQYF. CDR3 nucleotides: TGTGCCACCAGGGAGACTAGTCGGTTAGAGACCCAGTACTTC.

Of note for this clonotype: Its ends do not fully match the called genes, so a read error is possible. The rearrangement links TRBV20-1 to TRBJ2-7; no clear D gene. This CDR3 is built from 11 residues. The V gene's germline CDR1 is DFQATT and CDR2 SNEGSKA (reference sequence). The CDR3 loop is CSAVMGPSKHF. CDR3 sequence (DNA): TGCAGTGCTGTGATGGGTCCCTCCAAGCACTTC.

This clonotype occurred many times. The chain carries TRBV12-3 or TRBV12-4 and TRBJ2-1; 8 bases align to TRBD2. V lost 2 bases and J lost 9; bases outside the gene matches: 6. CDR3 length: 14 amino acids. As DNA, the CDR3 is TGTGCCAGCAGTTTATCGGGAGGGCCAGGTGAGCAGTTCTTC. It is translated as CASSLSGGPGEQFF.

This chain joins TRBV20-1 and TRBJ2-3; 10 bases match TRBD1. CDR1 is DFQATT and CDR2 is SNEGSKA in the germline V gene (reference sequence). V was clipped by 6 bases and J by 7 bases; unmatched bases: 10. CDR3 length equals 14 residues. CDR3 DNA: TGCAGTGCCATATCCGGGACAGGGGTTAATACGCAGTATTTT. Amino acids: CSAISGTGVNTQYF.

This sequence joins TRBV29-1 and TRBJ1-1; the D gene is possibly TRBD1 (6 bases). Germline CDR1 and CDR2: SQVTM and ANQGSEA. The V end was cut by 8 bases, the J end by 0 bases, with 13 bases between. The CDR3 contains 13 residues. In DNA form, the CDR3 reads TGCAGCCATGGAACAGGGATGAACACTGAAGCTTTCTTT. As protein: CSHGTGMNTEAFF.

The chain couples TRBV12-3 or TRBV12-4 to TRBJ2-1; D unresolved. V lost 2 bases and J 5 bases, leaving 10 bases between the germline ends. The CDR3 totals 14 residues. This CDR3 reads CASSLTRQDNEQFF. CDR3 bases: TGTGCCAGCAGTTTAACCCGACAAGACAATGAGCAGTTCTTC.

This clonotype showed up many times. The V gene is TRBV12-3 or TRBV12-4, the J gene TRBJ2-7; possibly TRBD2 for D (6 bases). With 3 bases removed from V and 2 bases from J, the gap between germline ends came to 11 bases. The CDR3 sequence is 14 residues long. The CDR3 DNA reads TGTGCCAGCAGTTTGCGGGGAACAACCTACGAGCAGTACTTC. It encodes CASSLRGTTYEQYF.

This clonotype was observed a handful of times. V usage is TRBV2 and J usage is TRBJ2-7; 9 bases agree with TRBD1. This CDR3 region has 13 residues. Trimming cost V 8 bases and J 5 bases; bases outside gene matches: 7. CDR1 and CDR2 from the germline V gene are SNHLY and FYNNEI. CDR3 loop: CASRSGQGHEQYF. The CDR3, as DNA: TGTGCCAGCCGATCGGGACAGGGCCACGAGCAGTACTTC.

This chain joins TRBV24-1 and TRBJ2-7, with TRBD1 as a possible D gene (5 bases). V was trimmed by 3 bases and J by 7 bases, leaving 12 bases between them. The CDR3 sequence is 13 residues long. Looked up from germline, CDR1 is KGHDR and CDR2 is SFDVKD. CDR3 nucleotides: TGTGCCACCAGTGATCCCGACCCAGGGGAGCAGTACTTC. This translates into CATSDPDPGEQYF.

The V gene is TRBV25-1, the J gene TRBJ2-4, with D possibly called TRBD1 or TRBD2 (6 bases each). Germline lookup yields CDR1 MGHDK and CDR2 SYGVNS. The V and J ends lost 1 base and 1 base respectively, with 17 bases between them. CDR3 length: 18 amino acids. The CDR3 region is CASSESTGGRVAKNIQYF. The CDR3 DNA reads TGTGCCAGCAGTGAATCAACCGGGGGCCGAGTCGCCAAAAACATTCAGTACTTC.

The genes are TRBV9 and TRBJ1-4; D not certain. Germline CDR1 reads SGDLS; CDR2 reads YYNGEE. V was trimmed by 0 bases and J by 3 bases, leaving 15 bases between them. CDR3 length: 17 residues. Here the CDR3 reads CASSVGGGAGPNEKLFF. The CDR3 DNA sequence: TGTGCCAGCAGCGTAGGAGGAGGAGCAGGCCCTAATGAAAAACTGTTTTTT.

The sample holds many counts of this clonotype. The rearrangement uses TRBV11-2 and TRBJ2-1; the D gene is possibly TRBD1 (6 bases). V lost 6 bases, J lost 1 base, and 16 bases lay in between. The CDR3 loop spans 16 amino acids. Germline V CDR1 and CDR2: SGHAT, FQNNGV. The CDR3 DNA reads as TGTGCCAGCAGACTTATCACAGGGAGATCCTACAATGAGCAGTTCTTC. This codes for CASRLITGRSYNEQFF.

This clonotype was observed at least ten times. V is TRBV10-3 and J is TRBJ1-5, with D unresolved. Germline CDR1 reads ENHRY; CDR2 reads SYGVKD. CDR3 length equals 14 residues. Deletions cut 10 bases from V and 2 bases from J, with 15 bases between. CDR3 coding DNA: TGTGCCACCTCACTCACGGGTGGCAATCAGCCCCAGCATTTT. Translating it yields CATSLTGGNQPQHF.

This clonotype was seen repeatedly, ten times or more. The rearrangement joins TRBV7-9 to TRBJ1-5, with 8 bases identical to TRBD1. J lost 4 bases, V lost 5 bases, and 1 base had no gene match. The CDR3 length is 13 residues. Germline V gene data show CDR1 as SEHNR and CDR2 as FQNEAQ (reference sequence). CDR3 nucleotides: TGTGCCAGCAGCAGGGACAGGAATCAGCCCCAGCATTTT. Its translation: CASSRDRNQPQHF.

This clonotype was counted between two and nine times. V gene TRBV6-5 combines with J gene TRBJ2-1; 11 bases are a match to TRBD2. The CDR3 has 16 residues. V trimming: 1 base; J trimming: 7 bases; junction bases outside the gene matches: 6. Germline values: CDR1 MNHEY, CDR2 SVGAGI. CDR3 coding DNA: TGTGCCAGCAGTTACTATCTAGCGGGAGGTCCAAATGAGCAGTTCTTC. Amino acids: CASSYYLAGGPNEQFF.

CDR3 in amino acids: CAISGAGASGIITTGEQYF. CDR3 nucleotides: TGTGCCATCAGTGGGGCGGGGGCTAGCGGGATTATAACTACGGGGGAGCAGTACTTC. This chain links TRBV10-3 with TRBJ2-7, with 9 nucleotides matching TRBD2. The CDR3 is 19 residues long. Germline V gene data show CDR1 as ENHRY and CDR2 as SYGVKD. Unmatched junction bases numbered 23, after V lost 4 bases and J lost 7 bases.

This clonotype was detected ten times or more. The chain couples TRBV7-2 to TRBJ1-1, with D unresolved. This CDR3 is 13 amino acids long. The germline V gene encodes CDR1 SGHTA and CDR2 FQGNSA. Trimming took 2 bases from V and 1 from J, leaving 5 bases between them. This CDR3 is CASSLRTNTEAFF. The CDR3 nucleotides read TGTGCCAGCAGCTTACGTACGAACACTGAAGCTTTCTTT.

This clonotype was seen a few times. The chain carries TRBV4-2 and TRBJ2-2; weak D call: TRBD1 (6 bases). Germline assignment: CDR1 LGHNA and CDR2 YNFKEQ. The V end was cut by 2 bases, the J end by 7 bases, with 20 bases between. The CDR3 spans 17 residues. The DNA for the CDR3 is TGTGCCAGCAGCCAACGTACCCGCAAGGGGGATGGCGGGGAGCTGTTTTTT. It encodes CASSQRTRKGDGGELFF.

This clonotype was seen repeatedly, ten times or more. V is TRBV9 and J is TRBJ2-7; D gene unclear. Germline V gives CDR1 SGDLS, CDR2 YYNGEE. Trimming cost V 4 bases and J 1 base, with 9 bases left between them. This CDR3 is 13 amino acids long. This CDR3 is CASSPSLSYEQYF. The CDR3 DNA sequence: TGTGCCAGCAGCCCTTCTCTATCCTACGAGCAGTACTTC.

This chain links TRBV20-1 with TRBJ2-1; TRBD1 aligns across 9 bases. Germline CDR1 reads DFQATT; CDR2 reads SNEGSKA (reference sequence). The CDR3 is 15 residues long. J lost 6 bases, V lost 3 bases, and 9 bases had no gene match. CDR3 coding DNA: TGCAGTGCTAGGGGAGGACAGGGGCGGTCCAATGAGCAGTTCTTC. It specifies CSARGGQGRSNEQFF.

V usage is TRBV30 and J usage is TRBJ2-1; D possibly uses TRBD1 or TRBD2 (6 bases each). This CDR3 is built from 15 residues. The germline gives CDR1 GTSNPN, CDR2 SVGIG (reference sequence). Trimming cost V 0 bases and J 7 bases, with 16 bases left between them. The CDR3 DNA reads TGTGCCTGGAGTGTAGTAGGCCAGGGGAGGAATGAGCAGTTCTTC. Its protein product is CAWSVVGQGRNEQFF.

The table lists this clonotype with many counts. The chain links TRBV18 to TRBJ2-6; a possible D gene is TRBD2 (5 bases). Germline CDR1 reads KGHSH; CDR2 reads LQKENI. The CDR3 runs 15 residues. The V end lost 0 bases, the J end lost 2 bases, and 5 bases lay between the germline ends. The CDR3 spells CASSPPGAGANVLTF. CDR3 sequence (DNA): TGTGCCAGCTCACCACCCGGGGCTGGGGCCAACGTCCTGACTTTC.

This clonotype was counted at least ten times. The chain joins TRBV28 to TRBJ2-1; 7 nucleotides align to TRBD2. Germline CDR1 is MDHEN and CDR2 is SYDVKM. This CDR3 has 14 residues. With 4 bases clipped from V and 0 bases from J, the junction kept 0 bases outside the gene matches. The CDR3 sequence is CASSWTSSYNEQFF. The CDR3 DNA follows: TGTGCCAGCAGTTGGACTAGCTCCTACAATGAGCAGTTCTTC.

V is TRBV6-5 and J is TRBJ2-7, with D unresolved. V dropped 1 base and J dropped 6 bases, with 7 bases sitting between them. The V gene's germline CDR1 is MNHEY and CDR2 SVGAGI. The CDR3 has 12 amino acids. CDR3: CASSYYGREQYF. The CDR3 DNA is TGTGCCAGCAGTTACTACGGCCGCGAGCAGTACTTC.

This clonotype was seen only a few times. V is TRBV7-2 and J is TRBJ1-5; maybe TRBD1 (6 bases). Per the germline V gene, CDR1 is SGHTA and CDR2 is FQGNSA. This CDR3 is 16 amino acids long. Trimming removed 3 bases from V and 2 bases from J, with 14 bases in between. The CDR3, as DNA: TGTGCCAGCAGCTTGGACTCCAGGGGTGGCAATCAGCCCCAGCATTTT. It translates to CASSLDSRGGNQPQHF.

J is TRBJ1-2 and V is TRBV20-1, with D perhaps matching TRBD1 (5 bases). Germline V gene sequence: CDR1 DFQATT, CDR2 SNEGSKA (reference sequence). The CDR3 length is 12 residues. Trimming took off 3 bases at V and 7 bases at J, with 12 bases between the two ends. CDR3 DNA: TGCAGTGCTAGGGCGGGGGGAAGTGGCTACACCTTC. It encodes CSARAGGSGYTF.

The CDR3 is CASSQVVRQETQYF. The CDR3 nucleotides are TGCGCCAGCAGCCAAGTTGTCAGACAAGAGACCCAGTACTTC. This chain connects TRBV4-3 to TRBJ2-5, with D unresolved. Germline V CDR1 and CDR2: LGHNA, YSLEER. Trimming cost V 1 base and J 2 bases, with 8 bases left between them. The CDR3 spans 14 residues.

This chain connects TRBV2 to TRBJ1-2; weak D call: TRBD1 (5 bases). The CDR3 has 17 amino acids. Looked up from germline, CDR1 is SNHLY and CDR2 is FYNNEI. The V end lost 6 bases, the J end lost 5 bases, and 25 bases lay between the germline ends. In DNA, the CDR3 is TGTGCCAGCAGGCTTTACGGGACCTTTGATCCTCCGTATGGCTACACCTTC. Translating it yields CASRLYGTFDPPYGYTF.

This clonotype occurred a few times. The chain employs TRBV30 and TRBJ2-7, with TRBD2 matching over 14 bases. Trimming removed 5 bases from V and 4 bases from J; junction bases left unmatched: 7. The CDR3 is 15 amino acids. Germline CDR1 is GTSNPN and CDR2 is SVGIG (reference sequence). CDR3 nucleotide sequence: TGTGCCTGGTCCCGACTAGCGGGAGGGCCTTACGAGCAGTACTTC. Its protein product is CAWSRLAGGPYEQYF.

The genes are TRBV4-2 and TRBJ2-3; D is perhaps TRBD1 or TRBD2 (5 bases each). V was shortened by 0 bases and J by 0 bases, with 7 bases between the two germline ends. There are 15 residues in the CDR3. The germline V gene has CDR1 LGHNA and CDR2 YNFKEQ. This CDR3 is CASSQDWDSTDTQYF. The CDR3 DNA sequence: TGTGCCAGCAGCCAAGACTGGGACAGCACAGATACGCAGTATTTT.